A selection of T cell receptor beta chains follows, all from one sample in a study of blood T cell repertoires in COVID-19. The assay was immunoSEQ multiplex PCR, and TCRdb's table has in-frame clones only and misses some. This repertoire shows about 250,000 clones, roughly 80% found once; its top ten account for about 5%. The sample taken for sequencing was PBMCs or T cells enriched from blood (not recorded which). These receptors came from a man aged 35 to 55 who had been exposed to COVID-19. The CDR3 runs from the conserved cysteine through the conserved F or W. A D gene is named only where the DNA matches it firmly. Clone sizes are given selectively: once, few, many, or a class where the clone is expanded.

clone size,J gene,V gene,D gene,CDR3 DNA,CDR3 protein
-,TRBJ1-2,TRBV29-1,TRBD1,TGCAGCGTTTGGGGACAGCATGGCTACACCTTC,CSVWGQHGYTF
-,TRBJ2-1,TRBV24-1,TRBD2,TGTGCCACCAGCGCCTCAACAGTATACAGCGGGAGTGGCAATGAGCAGTTCTTC,CATSASTVYSGSGNEQFF
-,TRBJ1-5,TRBV7-9,-,TGTGCCAGCAGCTTGATGGGGCCTAATCAGCCCCAGCATTTT,CASSLMGPNQPQHF
-,TRBJ1-6,TRBV5-8,-,TGTGCCAGCAGCTTGGCCAGGCAACGGGGGTCACCCCTCCACTTT,CASSLARQRGSPLHF
-,TRBJ1-2,TRBV5-4,-,TGTGCCAGCAGCTTGGACCGGAACTATGGCTACACCTTC,CASSLDRNYGYTF
many,TRBJ2-7,TRBV29-1,TRBD2,TGCAGCGTTACGACTAGCGGGAGGTACGAGCAGTACTTC,CSVTTSGRYEQYF
-,TRBJ1-2,TRBV2,-,TGTGCCAGCATCCAACTAGGACGCGGCTACACCTTC,CASIQLGRGYTF
-,TRBJ1-5,TRBV7-9,-,TGTGCCAGCAGCCGGGGTGTAAATCAGCCCCAGCATTTT,CASSRGVNQPQHF
-,TRBJ1-3,TRBV9,-,TGTGCCAGCAGCGTAGTTGGCGGTTCTGGAAACACCATATATTTT,CASSVVGGSGNTIYF
-,TRBJ2-1,TRBV9,TRBD2,TGTGCCAGCAGCGTAAACGGGAGGCTCTACAATGAGCAGTTCTTC,CASSVNGRLYNEQFF
-,TRBJ1-6,TRBV6-5,-,TGTGCCAGCAGTAGCAGGGCCTGGAATTCACCCCTCCACTTT,CASSSRAWNSPLHF
-,TRBJ2-1,TRBV5-1,TRBD2,TGCGCCAGCAGCATCCTAGCGGGAGAGTACAATGAGCAGTTCTTC,CASSILAGEYNEQFF
-,TRBJ2-7,TRBV18,-,TGTGCCAGCTCACCAAACGGCTACGAGCAGTACTTC,CASSPNGYEQYF
once,TRBJ1-5,TRBV7-9,TRBD1,TGTGCCAGCAGCAACGGACAGGGGGCGAATCAGCCCCAGCATTTT,CASSNGQGANQPQHF
-,TRBJ2-3,TRBV9,TRBD2,TGTGCCAGCGGGCGGGAGTGGGATACGCAGTATTTT,CASGREWDTQYF
-,TRBJ2-4,TRBV5-1,TRBD2,TGCGCCAGCAGCTCCACTAGCGGGAGTCGGGCCAAAAACATTCAGTACTTC,CASSSTSGSRAKNIQYF